What follows are 19 T cell receptor beta chains derived from one specimen sequenced in a study of human T cells and chemical hapten exposure. As to time point: patch test 3, about 24 weeks after DPC sensitization. Described treatment: therapeutic diphenylcyclopropenone sensitization with weekly scalp DPC. MiXCR was run by TCRdb on the RACE reads, yielding one entry per CDR3 protein. Of 180,000 or so distinct CDR3 sequences in the sample, about 22% were seen once. The source material was whole blood, sampled in connection with sensitization to the hapten diphenylcyclopropenone (DPC). The receptors shown here come from a woman aged 40 to 50 with alopecia areata. Some clones in this sample may be carry-over from other donors' samples.

This clonotype was seen a handful of times. The gene calls are TRBV5-1 and TRBJ2-7, with D unresolved. The CDR3 loop spans 12 amino acids. V was cut by 4 bases and J by 5 bases, with 10 bases left in between. Germline CDR1 is SGHRS and CDR2 is YFSETQ. The CDR3 region is CASSPTRNEQYF. The CDR3 DNA sequence: TGCGCCAGCAGCCCTACCCGGAACGAGCAGTACTTC.

This clonotype occurred a few times. The chain employs TRBV2 and TRBJ2-5; unclear D gene. The germline V gene has CDR1 SNHLY and CDR2 FYNNEI. The V end lost 3 bases, the J end lost 6 bases, and 5 bases lay between the germline ends. CDR3 length: 11 amino acids. CDR3 DNA sequence: TGTGCCAGCAGTGAGTTCCAGACCCAGTACTTC. Translating gives CASSEFQTQYF.

The chain links TRBV4-3 to TRBJ2-3; D is perhaps TRBD1 or TRBD2 (5 bases each). V was shortened by 4 bases and J by 8 bases, with 22 bases between the two germline ends. CDR3 length: 16 residues. From germline, CDR1 is LGHNA and CDR2 YSLEER. CDR3 in DNA: TGCGCCAGCAGCCGAGGGGTTCGTGGGACCTTGCGTACGCAGTATTTT. Translation gives CASSRGVRGTLRTQYF.

This clonotype was detected a few times. V and J are TRBV28 and TRBJ2-3, with D maybe TRBD1 (7 bases). Trimming removed 5 bases from V and 8 bases from J, with 20 bases in between. Germline assignment: CDR1 MDHEN and CDR2 SYDVKM. The CDR3 runs to 15 residues. CDR3 nucleotide sequence: TGTGCCAGCAGTATCCCGACCGGCCAGGGGGGTACGCAGTATTTT. Amino acids: CASSIPTGQGGTQYF.

This clonotype was found a few times. This chain uses TRBV9 with TRBJ1-2; 8 nucleotides align to TRBD1. V shed 0 bases and J 4 bases; nucleotides not matched to a gene: 8. The CDR3 is 16 residues long. CDR1 is SGDLS, CDR2 YYNGEE, per germline. The CDR3 region has the DNA TGTGCCAGCAGCGTAGAGGCAGGGGGCGACGGCTATGGCTACACCTTC. Its translation is CASSVEAGGDGYGYTF. The full variable domain, completed using reference TRBV9 and TRBJ1-2, is DSGVTQTPKHLITATGQRVTLRCSPRSGDLSVYWYQQSLDQGLQFLIQYYNGEERAKGNILERFSAQQFPDLHSELNLSSLELGDSALYFCASSVEAGGDGYGYTFGSGTRLTVV.

The chain employs TRBV20-1 and TRBJ1-2; D is uncertain. The ends were cut back, 2 bases at V and 3 bases at J, with 10 bases in the middle. Germline V gene lookup returns CDR1 DFQATT and CDR2 SNEGSKA (reference sequence). This CDR3 is built from 13 residues. For the CDR3, the DNA is TGCAGTGCTAGAAGCGCCGGGCACTATGGCTACACCTTC. This translates into CSARSAGHYGYTF.

J is TRBJ2-2 and V is TRBV28; 12 nucleotides line up with TRBD1. Germline trimming cut 8 bases from V and 6 bases from J; bases unmatched to any gene: 7. This CDR3 has 15 amino acids. Germline-derived CDR1 and CDR2 are MDHEN and SYDVKM. CDR3 region: CASLGQGAPAGELFF. In DNA form, the CDR3 reads TGTGCCAGCTTGGGACAGGGGGCCCCAGCCGGGGAGCTGTTTTTT.

In this sample, this clonotype turned up a few times. The rearrangement joins TRBV10-3 to TRBJ2-5; possibly TRBD1 or TRBD2 for D (5 bases each). The CDR3 has 14 residues. V lost 2 bases and J 4 bases, leaving 11 bases between the germline ends. Germline lookup yields CDR1 ENHRY and CDR2 SYGVKD. The CDR3 loop is CAISELRGSETQYF. The CDR3, as DNA: TGTGCCATCAGTGAGCTGAGGGGATCAGAGACCCAGTACTTC.

A few counts support this clonotype. The junction does not match germline at one end; this may be a read error. The chain has TRBV5-6 and TRBJ2-5; unclear D gene. This CDR3 has 13 residues. Germline CDR1 SGHDT, CDR2 YYEEEE. Here the CDR3 DNA reads TGTGCCAGCAGCTTCAGAGACCAGGAGACCCAGTACTTC. As protein: CASSFRDQETQYF.

This clonotype has a handful of counts. The V gene is TRBV6-6, the J gene TRBJ2-3; no clear D gene. Trimming left V 2 bases short and J 4 bases short, with 4 bases between. This CDR3 comprises 12 residues. Germline V gives CDR1 MNHNY, CDR2 SVGAGI (reference sequence). CDR3 nucleotide sequence: TGTGCCAGCAGTTACGGCCCAGATACGCAGTATTTT. Amino acids: CASSYGPDTQYF.

The rearrangement links TRBV18 to TRBJ2-7; possibly TRBD1 for D (6 bases). V gave up 3 bases and J gave up 2 bases, with 14 bases separating them. Germline V gene sequence: CDR1 KGHSH, CDR2 LQKENI. The CDR3 length is 15 residues. The CDR3 nucleotides are TGTGCCAGCTCACCTCCCTCCGGACAGACCTACGAGCAGTACTTC. Protein product: CASSPPSGQTYEQYF.

This clonotype has just a few counts. V usage is TRBV7-9 and J usage is TRBJ2-3; possible D gene TRBD2, 5 bases. The V end lost 3 bases, the J end lost 4 bases, and 14 bases lay between the germline ends. Germline values: CDR1 SEHNR, CDR2 FQNEAQ (reference sequence). The CDR3 is made up of 15 amino acids. The CDR3, as DNA: TGTGCCAGCAGCTTTCGGCGGGCAGGCGCAGATACGCAGTATTTT. It specifies CASSFRRAGADTQYF.

The table lists this clonotype with a few counts. One end of the junction is discordant with germline, which a read error may explain. J is TRBJ2-3 and V is TRBV7-7; 10 bases map to TRBD2. The length of the CDR3 is 15 residues. Germline V gene sequence: CDR1 SSHAT, CDR2 FNYEAQ (reference sequence). Here the CDR3 reads CASSLLAGLPDTQYF. CDR3 nucleotides: TGTGCTAGCAGCTTACTAGCGGGACTCCCAGATACGCAGTATTTT.

This clonotype turned up a few times. This chain connects TRBV4-2 to TRBJ2-6; D unclear. This CDR3 has 14 residues. Germline CDR1 and CDR2: LGHNA and YNFKEQ. Between the trimmed V and J ends, which lost 5 bases and 2 bases, there was a span of 7 bases. In DNA form, the CDR3 reads TGTGCCAGCAGCTATCTAGCTGGGGCCAACGTCCTGACTTTC. It yields the protein CASSYLAGANVLTF.

The J gene is TRBJ2-1, the V gene TRBV27, with TRBD2 as a possible D gene (6 bases). Trimming left V 5 bases short and J 0 bases short, with 17 bases between. The CDR3 is 17 amino acids. CDR1 MNHEY and CDR2 SMNVEV come from the germline V gene (reference sequence). DNA of the CDR3: TGTGCCAGCAGTCAGAACCTGGGGGGAAGCTCCTACAATGAGCAGTTCTTC. Its translation: CASSQNLGGSSYNEQFF.

The V and J genes are TRBV7-3 and TRBJ1-3; tentatively, D is TRBD1 (6 bases). The CDR3 sequence is 14 residues long. Germline values: CDR1 SGHTA, CDR2 FQGTGA. Trimming cost V 2 bases and J 1 base, with 6 bases left between them. CDR3 DNA sequence: TGTGCCAGCAGCTTAGGGACATCTGGAAACACCATATATTTT. Translation: CASSLGTSGNTIYF.

The chain links TRBV29-1 to TRBJ2-1; 8 nucleotides align to TRBD2. V dropped 4 bases and J dropped 6; count of bases not matched to a gene: 11. The germline V gene encodes CDR1 SQVTM and CDR2 ANQGSEA. The CDR3 loop spans 15 amino acids. The CDR3 is CSVGLAAGVVNEQFF. In nucleotides, the CDR3 is TGCAGCGTTGGTCTTGCAGCGGGAGTGGTCAATGAGCAGTTCTTC.

The chain employs TRBV10-3 and TRBJ2-2; perhaps TRBD2 as D (5 bases). V was cut by 4 bases and J by 3 bases, with 12 bases left in between. The CDR3 has 15 residues. Per the germline V gene, CDR1 is ENHRY and CDR2 is SYGVKD. In DNA form, the CDR3 reads TGTGCCATCAGTGCAGTGGGAGCCGACACCGGGGAGCTGTTTTTT. Translated, it gives CAISAVGADTGELFF.

This clonotype was observed at least ten times. The chain employs TRBV5-6 and TRBJ1-2, with D possibly being TRBD1 (5 bases). Germline assignment: CDR1 SGHDT and CDR2 YYEEEE. Between the trimmed V and J ends, which lost 0 bases and 4 bases, there was a span of 13 bases. The CDR3 sequence is 15 residues long. The CDR3 DNA reads as TGTGCCAGCAGCTTGGACGTCGACAGCCGCTATGGCTACACCTTC. As protein: CASSLDVDSRYGYTF.